These T cell receptor beta chains were read from a single sample in a study of identical twins. Each CDR3 protein gets one entry after TCRdb re-called the 5' RACE reads with MiXCR. The data show about 280,000 distinct CDR3 sequences, with around 8.8% seen just once and less than 2.5% held by the top ten. The same sample was also used in a study of yellow fever vaccine responses in identical twins.

The sequenced material came from memory (CD45RO+) T cells sorted from blood. The receptors derive from a woman under 30 in good health. Each CDR3 is given with its conserved first and last residue. A clone size is listed for some rows: how often the clone was seen (once, few, many), or a class if it is expanded.

v_call	clone_size	cdr3_aa
TRBV12-3/TRBV12-4	few	CASSLTPAGTEAFF
TRBV3-1	NA	CASSQHLVETYEQYF
TRBV12-3/TRBV12-4	many	CASSLGGGGGQPQHF
TRBV9	few	CASSAGTSGSYNEQFF
TRBV5-1	many	CASSLETGRETQYF
TRBV2	few	CASRGESYNSPLHF
TRBV12-3/TRBV12-4	many	CASSPISGANVLTF
TRBV6-1	few	CASSEGGAYGYTF
TRBV20-1	NA	CSASPGGVEQYF
TRBV7-8	few	CASSQLGRDTDTQYF
TRBV6-1	NA	CASRAGFSNQPQHF
TRBV2	many	CASRRRENRDSQETQYF
TRBV6-1	many	CASRRPIGGMNTEAFF
TRBV19	few	CASGTPVGTQYF
TRBV7-9	many	CATTGETQYF
TRBV5-1	NA	CASSSRDPSPLIAYNEQFF
TRBV15	NA	CATSRVRAGSDRYNEQFF
TRBV10-2	NA	CASSEVAGLITEAFF
TRBV18	many	CASSPGSGSYNEQFF
TRBV6-5	few	CASSYSIQGVRNYEQYF
TRBV20-1	NA	CSARDGGYEAFF
TRBV6-5	NA	CASSLSGTSGAETQYF
TRBV10-2	few	CASCSGGAGDTQYF
TRBV2	few	CASSLRQGDYGYTF
TRBV7-9	NA	CASSLVLGVAYNEQFF
TRBV24-1	NA	CATSGGGASTEAFF
TRBV24-1	few	CATSVTGGSNEQFF
TRBV11-2	many	CASSESAGLKETQYF
TRBV11-2	many	CASSTRQGLNTEAFF
TRBV19	NA	CASRVPGHYTEAFF
TRBV3-1	NA	CASSREAYEQYF
TRBV27	NA	CASSLYQGQGNSPLHF
TRBV7-9	NA	CASSPSGRDNQPQHF